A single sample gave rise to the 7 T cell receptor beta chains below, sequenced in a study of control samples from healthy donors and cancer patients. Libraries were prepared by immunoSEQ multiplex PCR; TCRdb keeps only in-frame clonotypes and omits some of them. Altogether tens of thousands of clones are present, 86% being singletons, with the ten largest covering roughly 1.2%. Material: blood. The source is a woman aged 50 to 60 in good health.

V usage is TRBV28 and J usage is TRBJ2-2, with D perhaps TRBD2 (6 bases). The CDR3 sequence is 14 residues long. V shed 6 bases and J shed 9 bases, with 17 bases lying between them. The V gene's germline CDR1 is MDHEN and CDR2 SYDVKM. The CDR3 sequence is CASSSVEGNRELFF. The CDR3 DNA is TGTGCCAGCAGCTCAGTGGAGGGTAACCGGGAGCTGTTTTTT.

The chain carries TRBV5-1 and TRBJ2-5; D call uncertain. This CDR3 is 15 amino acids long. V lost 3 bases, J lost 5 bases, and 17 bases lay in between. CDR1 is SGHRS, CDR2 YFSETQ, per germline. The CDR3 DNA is TGCGCCAGCAGCTCGAAGGACGGAGCTGGGGAGACCCAGTACTTC. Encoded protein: CASSSKDGAGETQYF.

CDR3 region: CASSQRVTNGYTF. The DNA of the CDR3 is TGTGCCAGCAGCCAAAGGGTAACGAACGGCTACACCTTC. V gene TRBV3-1 (or the pseudogene TRBV3-2) combines with J gene TRBJ1-2; D ambiguous. Germline-derived CDR1 and CDR2 are LGHDT and YNNKEL (reference sequence). The CDR3 spans 13 residues. The V and J ends lost 2 bases and 8 bases respectively, with 12 bases between them.

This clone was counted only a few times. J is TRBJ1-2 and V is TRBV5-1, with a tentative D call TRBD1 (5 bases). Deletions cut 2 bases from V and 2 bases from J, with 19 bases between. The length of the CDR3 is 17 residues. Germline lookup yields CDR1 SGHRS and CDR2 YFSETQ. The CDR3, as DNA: TGCGCCAGCAGCTTCGGGACGGGCTTAACTACGAACTATGGCTACACCTTC. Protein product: CASSFGTGLTTNYGYTF.

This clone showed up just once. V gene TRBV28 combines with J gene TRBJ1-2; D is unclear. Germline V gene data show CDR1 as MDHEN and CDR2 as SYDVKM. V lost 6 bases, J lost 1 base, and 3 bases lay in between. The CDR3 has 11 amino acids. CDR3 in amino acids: CASSINYGYTF. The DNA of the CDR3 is TGTGCCAGCAGCATTAACTATGGCTACACCTTC.

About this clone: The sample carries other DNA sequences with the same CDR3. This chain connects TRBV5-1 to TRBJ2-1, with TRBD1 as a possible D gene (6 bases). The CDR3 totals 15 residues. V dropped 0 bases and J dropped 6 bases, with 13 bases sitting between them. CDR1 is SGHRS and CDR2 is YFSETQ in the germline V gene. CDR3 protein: CASSLGLAGVNEQFF. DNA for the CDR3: TGCGCCAGCAGCTTGGGGCTAGCAGGGGTCAATGAGCAGTTCTTC.

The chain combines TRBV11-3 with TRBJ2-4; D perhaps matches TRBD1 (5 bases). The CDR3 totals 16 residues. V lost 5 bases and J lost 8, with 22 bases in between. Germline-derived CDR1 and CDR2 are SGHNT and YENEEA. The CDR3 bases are TGTGCCAGCAGCCGCCCCCTCCCAGGGATTGGGGACATTCAGTACTTC. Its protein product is CASSRPLPGIGDIQYF.